The rows below give T cell receptor beta chains drawn from one sample of a study of preoperative IRX-2 immunotherapy in early breast cancer. Using immunoSEQ multiplex PCR, the repertoire was profiled, and TCRdb retains in-frame clones only, with some absent. The sample has 55,000 to 70,000 clones; approximately 93% are singletons. This material was collected from a patient treated with IRX-2 immunotherapy. The origin of the receptors is a human donor with breast cancer. CDR3s include the opening cysteine and the closing phenylalanine or tryptophan. The D gene is left open where the match is weak.

TRBV4-2,TRBD2,17,TRBJ2-7,TGTGCCAGCAGCCCAAACCTAGCGGGAGGGCCGATCCACGAGCAGTACTTC,CASSPNLAGGPIHEQYF
TRBV6-1,TRBD1,18,TRBJ2-2,TGTGCCAGCAGTGAAAACCCCCACCGGGACAGCAACACCGGGGAGCTGTTTTTT,CASSENPHRDSNTGELFF
TRBV21-1,.,15,TRBJ1-5,TGTGCCAGCAGCAAAGAGGGCGGCCACCAAAGCCCCCAGCATTTT,CASSKEGGHQSPQHF
TRBV5-1,TRBD1,13,TRBJ1-1,TGCGCCAGCAACGGACAGGCGAACACTGAAGCTTTCTTT,CASNGQANTEAFF
TRBV28,TRBD1,13,TRBJ1-5,TGTGCCAGCAGGGGGACAGGGGTTCAGCCCCAGCATTTT,CASRGTGVQPQHF
TRBV4-3,.,16,TRBJ1-4,TGCGCCAGCAGCCAAGAATTGCGGGGCGTGGGGGAAAAACTGTTTTTT,CASSQELRGVGEKLFF
TRBV5-1,.,12,TRBJ1-1,TGCGCCAGCAGCCTCGCGGGCATTGAAGCTTTCTTT,CASSLAGIEAFF
TRBV18,TRBD2,13,TRBJ2-7,TGTGCCAGCCGCAGCGGGGTATCCGACGAGCAGTACTTC,CASRSGVSDEQYF
TRBV5-1,TRBD1,17,TRBJ1-1,TGCGCCAGCAGCTTGGCTGGTGACAGGGTCCTGAACACTGAAGCTTTCTTT,CASSLAGDRVLNTEAFF
TRBV5-6,.,15,TRBJ2-1,TGTGCCAGCAGCCCCGGAGTCAGGGGGGTCAATGAGCAGTTCTTC,CASSPGVRGVNEQFF